The 29 T cell receptor beta chains below come from one sample, sequenced in a study of cytomegalovirus exposure and HLA in healthy donors. Researchers ran the PCR with 60 Vbeta and 13 Jbeta primers. Generated by immunoSEQ multiplex PCR, the TCRdb table keeps only in-frame clones and is missing some. This sample carries under 200,000 clones, roughly four fifths of them seen once, and the ten largest clones take under 3%. The material sequenced was PBMCs. All receptors derive from a woman between 45 and 60 years old in good health and CMV-seropositive.

This clone was seen just once. The chain recombines TRBV15 with TRBJ2-2, with D maybe TRBD2 (7 bases). V was shortened by 6 bases and J by 3 bases, with 17 bases between the two germline ends. CDR1 is LNHNV and CDR2 is YYDKDF in the germline V gene (reference sequence). This CDR3 has 16 amino acids. The CDR3: CATSPEGGRYTGELFF. As DNA, the CDR3 is TGTGCCACCAGTCCGGAGGGGGGGCGATACACCGGGGAGCTGTTTTTT.

The CDR3 reads CASSDLAFGAYEQYF. For the CDR3, the DNA is TGTGCCAGCAGTGACCTGGCCTTCGGGGCCTACGAGCAGTACTTC. The chain combines TRBV2 with TRBJ2-7; D is possibly TRBD2 (5 bases). V was shortened by 3 bases and J by 2 bases, with 14 bases between the two germline ends. CDR1 is SNHLY, CDR2 FYNNEI, per germline. The CDR3 is 15 residues long.

The chain uses TRBV27 and TRBJ2-3; possibly TRBD2 for D (5 bases). The CDR3 is 16 amino acids. In germline, CDR1 is MNHEY, CDR2 SMNVEV (reference sequence). The V gene lost 6 bases and the J gene lost 2 bases, with 18 bases spanning the gap. The CDR3 region is CASRPLRTSHTDTQYF. The CDR3 DNA reads TGTGCCAGCAGGCCTTTAAGGACTTCACACACAGATACGCAGTATTTT.

The genes are TRBV2 and TRBJ2-3; 9 bases map to TRBD2. CDR3 length: 15 amino acids. Germline values: CDR1 SNHLY, CDR2 FYNNEI. The ends lost 3 bases at V and 4 bases at J; junction bases unmatched: 5. The CDR3: CASSEMRGGADTQYF. In DNA form, the CDR3 reads TGTGCCAGCAGTGAGATGCGGGGGGGCGCAGATACGCAGTATTTT. The full variable domain, completed using reference TRBV2 and TRBJ2-3, is EPEVTQTPSHQVTQMGQEVILRCVPISNHLYFYWYRQILGQKVEFLVSFYNNEISEKSEIFDDQFSVERPDGSNFTLKIRSTKLEDSAMYFCASSEMRGGADTQYFGPGTRLTVL.

This clone was seen only once. The chain carries TRBV6-6 and TRBJ2-5; possibly TRBD2 for D (7 bases). The CDR3 sequence is 15 residues long. V lost 2 bases, J lost 5 bases, and 15 bases lay in between. From germline, CDR1 is MNHNY and CDR2 SVGAGI (reference sequence). The CDR3 DNA reads as TGTGCCAGCAGTTACGGCGGGGGCCCGGGTGAGACCCAGTACTTC. Translation gives CASSYGGGPGETQYF.

In nucleotides, the CDR3 is TGTGCCAGCAGCTTGTTCCTTTACGAGCAGTACTTC. Amino acids: CASSLFLYEQYF. The chain recombines TRBV5-6 with TRBJ2-5; D is ambiguous. The J call may be mistaken, given a closer DNA end match to TRBJ2-7. The V gene's germline CDR1 is SGHDT and CDR2 YYEEEE. CDR3 length: 12 residues.

This chain connects TRBV5-5 to TRBJ2-7; a possible D gene is TRBD1 (6 bases). V was cut by 3 bases and J by 8 bases, with 21 bases left in between. The CDR3 spans 15 residues. Germline V gene sequence: CDR1 SGHKS, CDR2 YYEKEE (reference sequence). The CDR3 sequence: CASSWEPGPGVKQYF. Here the CDR3 DNA reads TGTGCCAGCAGCTGGGAACCCGGACCAGGGGTCAAGCAGTACTTC.

J is TRBJ1-2 and V is TRBV5-1; TRBD1 matches 8 bases. This CDR3 has 13 residues. The trim removed 0 bases at V and 6 bases at J, leaving 1 base unmatched. Germline CDR1 SGHRS, CDR2 YFSETQ. CDR3 nucleotides: TGCGCCAGCAGCTTGGAGACAGGGGATGGCTACACCTTC. As protein: CASSLETGDGYTF.

In its sample, this clone was seen many times. The chain recombines TRBV6-5 with TRBJ1-2, with 11 bases that match TRBD1. The length of the CDR3 is 16 residues. CDR1 is MNHEY, CDR2 SVGAGI, per germline. V lost 0 bases and J lost 7; bases outside the gene matches: 7. The CDR3 region has the DNA TGTGCCAGCAGTTACTCCAACCTCGGGACAGGGGGTGGCTACACCTTC. Translating gives CASSYSNLGTGGGYTF.

The chain joins TRBV6-4 to TRBJ1-4; D remains unclear. The CDR3 runs 13 residues. CDR1 and CDR2 (germline): MRHNA, SNTAGT. V lost 4 bases and J 7 bases, leaving 10 bases between the germline ends. CDR3 region: CASSAFPGEKLFF. The CDR3 coding sequence is TGTGCCAGCAGTGCTTTTCCGGGTGAAAAACTGTTTTTT.

This clone was observed a single time. V and J are TRBV4-1 and TRBJ2-7; D possibly corresponds to TRBD2 (5 bases). V lost 0 bases, J lost 5 bases, and 14 bases lay in between. Germline V gene data show CDR1 as MGHRA and CDR2 as YSYEKL. This CDR3 contains 15 residues. The CDR3 sequence is CASSQDAGEGNEQYF. CDR3 nucleotide sequence: TGCGCCAGCAGCCAAGACGCCGGGGAAGGCAACGAGCAGTACTTC.

J is TRBJ1-2 and V is TRBV5-4, with no clear D. Between the trimmed V and J ends, which lost 4 bases and 5 bases, there was a span of 12 bases. CDR1 and CDR2 from the germline V gene are SGHNT and YYREEE (reference sequence). This CDR3 spans 13 amino acids. DNA of the CDR3: TGTGCCAGCAGCCCGGAGCGGAAGTATGGCTACACCTTC. Amino acids: CASSPERKYGYTF.

The rearrangement joins TRBV5-1 to TRBJ1-2, with D tentatively TRBD1 (5 bases). The CDR3 covers 14 residues. V lost 0 bases and J 7 bases, leaving 13 bases between the germline ends. Germline V CDR1 and CDR2: SGHRS, YFSETQ. The CDR3 reads CASSLEWQGGGYTF. CDR3 DNA: TGCGCCAGCAGCTTGGAATGGCAGGGCGGTGGCTACACCTTC.

The rearrangement joins TRBV7-9 to TRBJ2-7; 7 positions agree with TRBD1. Germline CDR1 and CDR2: SEHNR and FQNEAQ (reference sequence). J was trimmed by 5 bases and V by 4 bases; bases with no gene match: 8. The CDR3 length is 14 residues. CDR3 sequence: CASSSQGVSHEQYF. The CDR3 DNA reads as TGTGCCAGCAGCTCCCAGGGGGTTAGCCACGAGCAGTACTTC.

This rearrangement joins TRBV5-1 to TRBJ2-6; unclear D gene. This CDR3 contains 15 residues. In germline, CDR1 is SGHRS, CDR2 YFSETQ. V was pared by 4 bases and J by 0 bases, with 8 bases between. CDR3 sequence: CASSRVFSGANVLTF. Here the CDR3 DNA reads TGCGCCAGCAGCCGGGTCTTCTCTGGGGCCAACGTCCTGACTTTC.

This clone came up a few times. The CDR3 spells CAYRGHTEAFF. The CDR3 nucleotides read TGTGCCTACAGGGGCCACACTGAAGCTTTCTTT. The V and J genes are TRBV30 and TRBJ1-1; 7 bases are a match to TRBD1. In germline, CDR1 is GTSNPN, CDR2 SVGIG (reference sequence). This CDR3 comprises 11 residues. Unmatched junction bases numbered 2, after V lost 7 bases and J lost 3 bases. The whole variable domain, filled in from reference TRBV30 and TRBJ1-1, reads SQTIHQWPATLVQPVGSPLSLECTVEGTSNPNLYWYRQAAGRGLQLLFYSVGIGQISSEVPQNLSASRPQDRQFILSSKKLLLSDSGFYLCAYRGHTEAFFGQGTRLTVV.

The genes are TRBV15 and TRBJ1-2; D gene unclear. The germline V gene encodes CDR1 LNHNV and CDR2 YYDKDF (reference sequence). The ends were cut back, 4 bases at V and 6 bases at J, with 15 bases in the middle. This CDR3 is built from 14 residues. CDR3 sequence reads: CATSISTGGHGYTF. In DNA, the CDR3 is TGTGCCACCAGCATCTCCACGGGTGGCCATGGCTACACCTTC.

V usage is TRBV9 and J usage is TRBJ1-2; no firm D call. Trimming left V 0 bases short and J 3 bases short, with 12 bases between. CDR3 length: 15 amino acids. Germline CDR1 and CDR2: SGDLS and YYNGEE. The CDR3 region has the DNA TGTGCCAGCAGCGTAGGCATTGTGGCCGACTATGGCTACACCTTC. Translating it yields CASSVGIVADYGYTF.

The sample holds a few counts of this clone. This rearrangement joins TRBV2 to TRBJ2-5; the match to TRBD2 covers 11 bases. The germline gives CDR1 SNHLY, CDR2 FYNNEI. The V and J ends lost 3 bases and 5 bases, in that order; junction bases with no gene match: 5. There are 15 residues in the CDR3. In DNA form, the CDR3 reads TGTGCCAGCAGTGAGTTGGGACTAGCGGCGGAGACCCAGTACTTC. It yields the protein CASSELGLAAETQYF.

The chain joins TRBV6-1 to TRBJ2-2; D is ambiguous. The CDR3 sequence is 14 residues long. With 2 bases removed from V and 4 bases from J, the gap between germline ends came to 8 bases. CDR1 is MNHNS and CDR2 is SASEGT in the germline V gene. The CDR3 sequence: CASSESRSTGELFF. The DNA of the CDR3 is TGTGCCAGCAGTGAAAGTAGGAGCACCGGGGAGCTGTTTTTT.

J is TRBJ1-2 and V is TRBV2; D might be TRBD1 (5 bases). Germline-derived CDR1 and CDR2 are SNHLY and FYNNEI. V was pared by 3 bases and J by 2 bases, with 7 bases between. The CDR3 extends over 13 amino acids. The CDR3 spells CASSESGNYGYTF. The CDR3 DNA reads TGTGCCAGCAGTGAGTCAGGGAACTATGGCTACACCTTC.

The V gene is TRBV7-3, the J gene TRBJ1-3, with a possible D match to TRBD1 (5 bases). This CDR3 has 15 residues. V lost 2 bases, J lost 4 bases, and 12 bases lay in between. From germline, CDR1 is SGHTA and CDR2 FQGTGA. CDR3 in DNA: TGTGCCAGCAGCTTAGGCGGCAGGGAAGGAAACACCATATATTTT. Translated, it gives CASSLGGREGNTIYF.

The V gene is TRBV9, the J gene TRBJ2-3; D is ambiguous. V was clipped by 4 bases and J by 2 bases, with 8 bases between them. Germline loops: CDR1 SGDLS, CDR2 YYNGEE. The length of the CDR3 is 13 residues. The CDR3 sequence: CASSLGYTDTQYF. The CDR3 DNA reads TGTGCCAGCAGCCTCGGGTACACAGATACGCAGTATTTT. Looking up the rest from reference TRBV9 and TRBJ2-3 gives the full variable domain: DSGVTQTPKHLITATGQRVTLRCSPRSGDLSVYWYQQSLDQGLQFLIQYYNGEERAKGNILERFSAQQFPDLHSELNLSSLELGDSALYFCASSLGYTDTQYFGPGTRLTVL.

As regards this clone: A junction boundary mismatches the germline segment, possibly from a read error. This chain connects TRBV2 to TRBJ1-4; TRBD1 matches 7 bases. Germline CDR1 SNHLY, CDR2 FYNNEI. The CDR3 is made up of 14 amino acids. The CDR3 DNA reads as TGTGCCAGCAGTGTACAGGGGTTTAATGAAAGACTGTTTTTT. Amino acid sequence: CASSVQGFNERLFF.

The chain recombines TRBV29-1 with TRBJ1-1, with D possibly TRBD1 on 6 matching bases. Trimming left V 6 bases short and J 1 base short, with 9 bases between. The CDR3 sequence is 12 residues long. Germline lookup yields CDR1 SQVTM and CDR2 ANQGSEA. CDR3 loop: CSVRGGNTEAFF. The CDR3 DNA sequence: TGCAGCGTACGAGGGGGGAACACTGAAGCTTTCTTT.

This sequence joins TRBV5-1 and TRBJ2-3; maybe TRBD2 (6 bases). The CDR3 runs to 14 residues. Germline assignment: CDR1 SGHRS and CDR2 YFSETQ. The germline V and J ends were trimmed by 0 bases and 6 bases, with 11 bases remaining between them. The DNA of the CDR3 is TGCGCCAGCAGCTTGGGGGACTCAAGGGATACGCAGTATTTT. Translated: CASSLGDSRDTQYF.

The V and J genes are TRBV6-5 and TRBJ2-5; 12 bases line up with TRBD2. The CDR3 runs 14 residues. V was pared by 6 bases and J by 5 bases, with 4 bases of the junction left unmatched. Germline CDR1 is MNHEY and CDR2 is SVGAGI. CDR3 residues: CASRGLAGSETQYF. In DNA form, the CDR3 reads TGTGCCAGCAGAGGACTAGCGGGGTCGGAGACCCAGTACTTC.

This clone has only one observation. The chain is built from TRBV7-4 and TRBJ2-7, with TRBD1 identical over 8 bases. Germline V lookup: CDR1 SGHVT, CDR2 SQSDAQ. This CDR3 has 17 residues. V lost 1 base, J lost 4 bases, and 12 bases stayed unmatched. CDR3 in DNA: TGTGCCAGCAGCTTAGTTATCTTTGGGGACAGGAGTTACGAGCAGTACTTC. Translation: CASSLVIFGDRSYEQYF.

The chain employs TRBV6-1 and TRBJ1-4; 7 bases agree with TRBD1. V lost 4 bases, J lost 5 bases, and 7 bases stayed unmatched. The CDR3 length is 15 residues. The germline CDR1 and CDR2 sequences are MNHNS and SASEGT. In DNA, the CDR3 is TGTGCCAGCAGTGGCCGGGACAGAGAAAATGAAAAACTGTTTTTT. This encodes CASSGRDRENEKLFF.